Each of the 21 T cell receptor beta chains below was sequenced from the same sample in a study of shared clonotypes between healthy human individuals. Assay used: immunoSEQ multiplex PCR; TCRdb lists only in-frame clones, some missing. The sample includes roughly 2.5 million clones, around nine tenths seen only once; the top ten take about 0.13%. Specimen: naive CD4+ T cells sorted from blood. The sample's subset: CD45RA+ positively selected. The receptors stem from a young man in good health.

This clone occurred once. This chain links TRBV10-3 with TRBJ1-6; a possible D gene is TRBD1 (6 bases). There are 14 residues in the CDR3. CDR1 is ENHRY and CDR2 is SYGVKD in the germline V gene. V lost 3 bases, J lost 8 bases, and 11 bases lay in between. Here the CDR3 reads CAISDRGADSPLHF. The CDR3, as DNA: TGTGCCATCAGTGATCGGGGGGCCGATTCACCCCTCCACTTT.

The V and J genes are TRBV18 and TRBJ1-5, with D uncertain. Germline loops: CDR1 KGHSH, CDR2 LQKENI. The length of the CDR3 is 17 residues. Trimming pared 2 bases from V and 0 bases from J, leaving 14 bases between. The CDR3 coding sequence is TGTGCCAGCTCACCAACTTCTCCACCCTATAGCAATCAGCCCCAGCATTTT. Its protein is CASSPTSPPYSNQPQHF.

The chain joins TRBV6-1 to TRBJ1-1; the D is unclear. Germline values: CDR1 MNHNS, CDR2 SASEGT. Trimming cost V 5 bases and J 0 bases, with 13 bases left between them. This CDR3 contains 15 residues. The CDR3 nucleotides are TGTGCCAGCAGTTCCCCGGGAGGTATGAACACTGAAGCTTTCTTT. The encoded protein is CASSSPGGMNTEAFF.

In the case of this clone: The sample holds other DNA sequences that translate to the same CDR3. The chain uses TRBV5-1 and TRBJ1-6; no reliable D call. V gave up 0 bases and J gave up 7 bases, with 11 bases separating them. This CDR3 is 15 amino acids long. The germline V gene has CDR1 SGHRS and CDR2 YFSETQ. CDR3 in amino acids: CASSLDPGPNSPLHF. The CDR3 DNA follows: TGCGCCAGCAGCTTGGACCCAGGACCCAATTCACCCCTCCACTTT.

This clone has more than one count but fewer than ten. The chain combines TRBV10-3 with TRBJ2-2; D is unclear. This CDR3 spans 13 amino acids. CDR1 ENHRY and CDR2 SYGVKD come from the germline V gene. With 4 bases removed from V and 1 base from J, the gap between germline ends came to 4 bases. The CDR3 coding sequence is TGTGCCATCAGTGTGGTGAACACCGGGGAGCTGTTTTTT. Protein product: CAISVVNTGELFF.

This chain uses TRBV29-1 with TRBJ1-5; no definite D call. This CDR3 has 13 residues. The germline CDR1 and CDR2 sequences are SQVTM and ANQGSEA. Deletions cut 6 bases from V and 3 bases from J, with 12 bases between. Written as DNA, the CDR3 is TGCAGCGTCACGACCGGGAACAATCAGCCCCAGCATTTT. Its protein is CSVTTGNNQPQHF.

The chain combines TRBV6-6 with TRBJ1-3, with unresolved D. CDR1 is MNHNY and CDR2 is SVGAGI in the germline V gene (reference sequence). Trimming pared 5 bases from V and 0 bases from J, leaving 11 bases between. The CDR3 contains 15 residues. The CDR3 protein is CASSNGRNSGNTIYF. Written as DNA, the CDR3 is TGTGCCAGCAGTAACGGACGGAACTCTGGAAACACCATATATTTT.

CDR3 coding DNA: TGTGCCAGCTCACCACCGTCCGTACCGGGTGGAAACACCATATATTTT. Its protein product is CASSPPSVPGGNTIYF. The chain combines TRBV18 with TRBJ1-3; D remains unclear. This CDR3 has 16 amino acids. Germline CDR1 and CDR2: KGHSH and LQKENI. The V gene lost 0 bases and the J gene lost 3 bases, with 12 bases spanning the gap.

V is TRBV6-1 and J is TRBJ2-2; 7 positions agree with TRBD1. CDR1 is MNHNS, CDR2 SASEGT, per germline. V lost 5 bases, J lost 4 bases, and 7 bases stayed unmatched. This CDR3 has 15 residues. In DNA, the CDR3 is TGTGCCAGCAGTATAGACAGGGTTGTCACCGGGGAGCTGTTTTTT. Translation: CASSIDRVVTGELFF.

The V call is TRBV6-1, the J call TRBJ2-5, with 11 nucleotides matching TRBD2. V gave up 6 bases and J gave up 5 bases; unmatched junction bases: 8. The CDR3 is made up of 15 amino acids. Per germline, CDR1 MNHNS and CDR2 SASEGT. The CDR3 DNA is TGTGCCAGCAGGGATAGCGGGGGGGCCTTGGAGACCCAGTACTTC. Its translation is CASRDSGGALETQYF.

This clone occurred a few times. Other DNA variants within this sample encode the same CDR3. The V gene is TRBV2, the J gene TRBJ2-1; D unresolved. CDR3 length: 14 residues. V was pared by 3 bases and J by 0 bases, with 6 bases between. Per the germline V gene, CDR1 is SNHLY and CDR2 is FYNNEI. CDR3 in DNA: TGTGCCAGCAGTGACAGGAGCTCCTACAATGAGCAGTTCTTC. Encoded protein: CASSDRSSYNEQFF.

The chain employs TRBV1 and TRBJ1-2. TRBV1 is listed as a pseudogene. The CDR3 consists of 13 residues. The CDR3 nucleotides read TGCACCAGCAGTGTGCGAAAGACCTATGGCTACACCTTC. It translates to CTSSVRKTYGYTF.

This clone was picked up one time. This chain's CDR3 is CASSWGVGGNQPQHF. In DNA form, the CDR3 reads TGTGCCAGCAGCTGGGGGGTAGGGGGCAATCAGCCCCAGCATTTT. The rearrangement uses TRBV5-6 and TRBJ1-5, with a weak D call TRBD1 (5 bases). V gave up 3 bases and J gave up 2 bases, with 12 bases separating them. There are 15 residues in the CDR3. CDR1 and CDR2 (germline): SGHDT, YYEEEE.

As regards this clone: The sample has other DNA sequences that encode this CDR3 too. The J gene is TRBJ2-3, the V gene TRBV7-2; weak D call: TRBD2 (6 bases). Germline V gives CDR1 SGHTA, CDR2 FQGNSA. This CDR3 has 14 residues. The V end lost 3 bases, the J end lost 0 bases, and 7 bases lay between the germline ends. CDR3 sequence (DNA): TGTGCCAGCAGCTTTAGCGGAAGCACAGATACGCAGTATTTT. It codes for CASSFSGSTDTQYF.

The chain couples TRBV6-5 to TRBJ1-2; 8 bases agree with TRBD1. This CDR3 is 14 amino acids long. With 5 bases clipped from V and 14 bases from J, the junction kept 16 bases outside the gene matches. Germline CDR1 and CDR2: MNHEY and SVGAGI. This chain's CDR3 is CASSPTGGKVVSTF. The CDR3 nucleotides are TGTGCCAGCAGTCCCACAGGGGGGAAGGTTGTGAGTACCTTC.

This clone occurred a few times. CDR3: CASSLDGSSYEQYF. The DNA of the CDR3 is TGTGCCAGCAGCTTAGATGGAAGCTCCTACGAGCAGTACTTC. The chain has TRBV11-3 and TRBJ2-7; D not certain. Looked up from germline, CDR1 is SGHNT and CDR2 is YENEEA. V lost 0 bases to trimming and J lost 0 bases, with 6 bases between them. The CDR3 consists of 14 residues.

This clone was counted a single time. V gene TRBV5-1 combines with J gene TRBJ1-1; tentative D call: TRBD1 (6 bases). Germline CDR1 reads SGHRS; CDR2 reads YFSETQ. The length of the CDR3 is 16 residues. V was shortened by 4 bases and J by 1 base, with 17 bases between the two germline ends. The CDR3: CASSLLAGGPNTEAFF. The CDR3 DNA is TGCGCCAGCAGCCTACTGGCCGGGGGCCCGAACACTGAAGCTTTCTTT.

The chain has TRBV15 and TRBJ1-2; tentatively, D is TRBD1 (5 bases). The V end lost 0 bases, the J end lost 0 bases, and 8 bases lay between the germline ends. Germline values: CDR1 LNHNV, CDR2 YYDKDF (reference sequence). This CDR3 has 15 residues. The CDR3 loop is CATSRETGANYGYTF. The CDR3, as DNA: TGTGCCACCAGCAGAGAAACAGGTGCTAACTATGGCTACACCTTC.

The CDR3 nucleotides read TGCGCCAGCAGCTTGGAAGGGCGGCCAGGGGCCCCCTACGAGCAGTACTTC. Translated: CASSLEGRPGAPYEQYF. This chain uses TRBV5-1 with TRBJ2-7; tentative D call: TRBD1 (6 bases). Germline V gene data show CDR1 as SGHRS and CDR2 as YFSETQ. V was trimmed by 0 bases and J by 2 bases, leaving 18 bases between them. The CDR3 length is 17 residues.

Details on this clone: The same CDR3 is also encoded by other DNA sequences in this sample. The chain employs TRBV19 and TRBJ1-5; maybe TRBD1 (5 bases). Deletions cut 3 bases from V and 4 bases from J, with 7 bases between. Germline loops: CDR1 LNHDA, CDR2 SQIVND (reference sequence). CDR3 length: 13 residues. The DNA of the CDR3 is TGTGCCAGTAGTATCAGGGAAAATCAGCCCCAGCATTTT. It is translated as CASSIRENQPQHF.

The gene calls are TRBV5-1 and TRBJ2-5; maybe TRBD2 (7 bases). CDR1 and CDR2 (germline): SGHRS, YFSETQ. Deletions cut 0 bases from V and 4 bases from J, with 16 bases between. The CDR3 extends over 16 amino acids. CDR3 amino acids: CASSLGRGGTLETQYF. CDR3 sequence (DNA): TGCGCCAGCAGCTTGGGCCGGGGAGGGACACTAGAGACCCAGTACTTC.